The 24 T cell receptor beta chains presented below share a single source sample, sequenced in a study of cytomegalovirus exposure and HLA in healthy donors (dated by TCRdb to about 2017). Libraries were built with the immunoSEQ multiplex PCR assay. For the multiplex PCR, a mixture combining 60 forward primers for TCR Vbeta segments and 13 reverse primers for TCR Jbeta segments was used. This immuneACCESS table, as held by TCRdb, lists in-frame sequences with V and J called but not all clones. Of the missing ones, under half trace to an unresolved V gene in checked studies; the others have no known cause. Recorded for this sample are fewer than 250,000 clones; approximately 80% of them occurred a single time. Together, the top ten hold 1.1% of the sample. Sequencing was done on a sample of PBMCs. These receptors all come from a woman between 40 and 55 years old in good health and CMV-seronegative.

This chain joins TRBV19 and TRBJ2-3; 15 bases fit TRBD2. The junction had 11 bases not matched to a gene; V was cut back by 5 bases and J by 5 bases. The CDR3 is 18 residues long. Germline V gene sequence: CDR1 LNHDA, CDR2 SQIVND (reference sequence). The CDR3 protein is CASSYLRTSGRAQDTQYF. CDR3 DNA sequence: TGTGCCAGTAGTTACCTACGGACTAGCGGGAGGGCCCAAGATACGCAGTATTTT.

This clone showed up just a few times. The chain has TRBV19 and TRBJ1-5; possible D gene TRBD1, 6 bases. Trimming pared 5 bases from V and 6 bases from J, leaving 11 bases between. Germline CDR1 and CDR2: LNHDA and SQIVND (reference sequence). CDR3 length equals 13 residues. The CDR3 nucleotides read TGTGCCAGTAGTGGAACAGGGATTCAGCCCCAGCATTTT. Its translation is CASSGTGIQPQHF.

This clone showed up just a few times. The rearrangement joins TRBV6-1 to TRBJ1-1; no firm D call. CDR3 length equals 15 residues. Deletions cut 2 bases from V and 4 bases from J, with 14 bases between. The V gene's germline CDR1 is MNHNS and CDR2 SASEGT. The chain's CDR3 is CASSESGVWGTEAFF. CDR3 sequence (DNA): TGTGCCAGCAGTGAAAGCGGGGTCTGGGGCACTGAAGCTTTCTTT.

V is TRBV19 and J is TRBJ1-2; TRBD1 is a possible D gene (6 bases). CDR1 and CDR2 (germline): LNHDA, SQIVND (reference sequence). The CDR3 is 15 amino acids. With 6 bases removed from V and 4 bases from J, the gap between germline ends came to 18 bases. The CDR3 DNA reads TGTGCCAGTAGATCAGAACAGGGATCTTTCTATGGCTACACCTTC. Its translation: CASRSEQGSFYGYTF.

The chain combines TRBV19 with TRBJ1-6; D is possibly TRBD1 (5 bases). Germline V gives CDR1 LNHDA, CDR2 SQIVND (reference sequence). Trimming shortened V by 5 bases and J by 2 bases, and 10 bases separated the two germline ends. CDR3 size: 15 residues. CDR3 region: CASSGGRTYNSPLHF. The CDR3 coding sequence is TGTGCCAGTAGTGGGGGGAGGACCTATAATTCACCCCTCCACTTT. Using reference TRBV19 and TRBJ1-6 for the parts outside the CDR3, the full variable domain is DGGITQSPKYLFRKEGQNVTLSCEQNLNHDAMYWYRQDPGQGLRLIYYSQIVNDFQKGDIAEGYSVSREKKESFPLTVTSAQKNPTAFYLCASSGGRTYNSPLHFGNGTRLTVT.

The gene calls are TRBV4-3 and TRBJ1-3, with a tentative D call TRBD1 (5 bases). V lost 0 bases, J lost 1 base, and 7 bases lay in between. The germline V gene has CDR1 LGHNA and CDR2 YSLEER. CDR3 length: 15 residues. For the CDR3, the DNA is TGCGCCAGCAGCCAAGATGGGGGGTCTGGAAACACCATATATTTT. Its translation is CASSQDGGSGNTIYF.

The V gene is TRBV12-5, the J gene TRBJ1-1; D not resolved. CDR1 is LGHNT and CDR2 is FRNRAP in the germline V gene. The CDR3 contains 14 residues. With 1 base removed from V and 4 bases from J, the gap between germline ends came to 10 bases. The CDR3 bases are TGTGCTAGTGGTTTGGGCTTCCGGGTCACTGAAGCTTTCTTT. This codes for CASGLGFRVTEAFF.

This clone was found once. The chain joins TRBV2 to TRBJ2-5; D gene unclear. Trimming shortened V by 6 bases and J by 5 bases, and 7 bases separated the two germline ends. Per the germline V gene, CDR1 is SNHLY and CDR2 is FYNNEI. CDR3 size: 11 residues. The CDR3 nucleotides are TGTGCCAGCAGCCTAGAGGAGACCCAGTACTTC. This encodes CASSLEETQYF.

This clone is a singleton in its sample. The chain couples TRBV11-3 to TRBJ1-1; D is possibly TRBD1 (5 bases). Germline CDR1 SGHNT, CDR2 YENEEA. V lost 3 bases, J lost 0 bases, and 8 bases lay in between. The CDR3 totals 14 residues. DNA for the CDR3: TGTGCCAGCAGCTTGGGGGGGGTGAACACTGAAGCTTTCTTT. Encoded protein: CASSLGGVNTEAFF.

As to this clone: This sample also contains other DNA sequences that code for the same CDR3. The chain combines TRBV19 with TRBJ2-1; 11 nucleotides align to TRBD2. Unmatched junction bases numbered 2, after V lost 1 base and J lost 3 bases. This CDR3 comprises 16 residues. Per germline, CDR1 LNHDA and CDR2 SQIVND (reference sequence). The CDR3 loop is CASSIVGTSGYNEQFF. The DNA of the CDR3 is TGTGCCAGTAGTATAGTTGGGACTAGCGGCTACAATGAGCAGTTCTTC.

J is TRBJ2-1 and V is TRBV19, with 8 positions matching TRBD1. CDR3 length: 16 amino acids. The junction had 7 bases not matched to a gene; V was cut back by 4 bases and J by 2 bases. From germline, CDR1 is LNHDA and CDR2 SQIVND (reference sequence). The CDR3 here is CASSTPGRGPYNEQFF. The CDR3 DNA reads TGTGCCAGTAGTACCCCAGGCAGGGGGCCCTACAATGAGCAGTTCTTC.

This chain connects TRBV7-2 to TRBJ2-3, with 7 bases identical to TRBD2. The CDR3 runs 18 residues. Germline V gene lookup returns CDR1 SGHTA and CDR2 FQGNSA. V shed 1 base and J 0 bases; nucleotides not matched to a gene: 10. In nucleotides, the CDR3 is TGTGCCAGCAGCTTAGGATTCGGAAGCGGGATAAGCACAGATACGCAGTATTTT. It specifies CASSLGFGSGISTDTQYF.

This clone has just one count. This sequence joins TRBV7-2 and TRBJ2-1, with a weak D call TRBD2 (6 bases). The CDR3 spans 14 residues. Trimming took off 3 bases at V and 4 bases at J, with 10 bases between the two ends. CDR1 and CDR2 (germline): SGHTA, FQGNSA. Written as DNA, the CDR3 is TGTGCCAGCAGCTTGACTAGACTTTACAATGAGCAGTTCTTC. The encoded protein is CASSLTRLYNEQFF.

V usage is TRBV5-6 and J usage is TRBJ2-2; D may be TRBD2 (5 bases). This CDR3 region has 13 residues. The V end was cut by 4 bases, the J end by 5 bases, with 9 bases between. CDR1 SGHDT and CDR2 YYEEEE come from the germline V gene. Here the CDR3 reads CASSPDLTGELFF. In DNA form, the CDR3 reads TGTGCCAGCAGCCCGGACTTAACCGGGGAGCTGTTTTTT.

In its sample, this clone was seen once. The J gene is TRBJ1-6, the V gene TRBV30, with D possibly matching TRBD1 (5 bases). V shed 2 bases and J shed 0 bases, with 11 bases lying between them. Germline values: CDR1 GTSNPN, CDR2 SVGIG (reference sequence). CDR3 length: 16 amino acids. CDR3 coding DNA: TGTGCCTGGAGTAGCAGACAGAGCTCCTATAATTCACCCCTCCACTTT. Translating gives CAWSSRQSSYNSPLHF.

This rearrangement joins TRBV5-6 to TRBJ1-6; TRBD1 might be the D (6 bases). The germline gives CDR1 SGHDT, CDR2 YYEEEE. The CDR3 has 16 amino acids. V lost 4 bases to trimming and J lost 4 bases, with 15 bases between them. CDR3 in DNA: TGTGCCAGCAGCACGGACAGCCAGGAATATAATTCACCCCTCCACTTT. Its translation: CASSTDSQEYNSPLHF.

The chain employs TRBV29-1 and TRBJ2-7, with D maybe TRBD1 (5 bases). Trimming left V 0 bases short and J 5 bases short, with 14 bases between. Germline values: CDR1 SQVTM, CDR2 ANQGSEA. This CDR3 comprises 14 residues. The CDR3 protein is CSVEDMGQGNEQYF. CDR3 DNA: TGCAGCGTTGAAGATATGGGGCAGGGCAACGAGCAGTACTTC.

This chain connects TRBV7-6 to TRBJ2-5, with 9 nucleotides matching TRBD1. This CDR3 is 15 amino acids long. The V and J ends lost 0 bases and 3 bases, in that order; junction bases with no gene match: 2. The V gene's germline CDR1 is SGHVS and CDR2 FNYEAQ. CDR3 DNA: TGTGCCAGCAGCTTAGCACAGGGGGCCGAAGAGACCCAGTACTTC. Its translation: CASSLAQGAEETQYF.

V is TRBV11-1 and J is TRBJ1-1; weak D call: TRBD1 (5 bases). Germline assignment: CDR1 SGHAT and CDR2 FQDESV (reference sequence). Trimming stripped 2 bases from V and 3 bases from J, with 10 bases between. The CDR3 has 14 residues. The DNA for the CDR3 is TGTGCCAGCAGCTTACGCCAGGGCGACACTGAAGCTTTCTTT. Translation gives CASSLRQGDTEAFF.

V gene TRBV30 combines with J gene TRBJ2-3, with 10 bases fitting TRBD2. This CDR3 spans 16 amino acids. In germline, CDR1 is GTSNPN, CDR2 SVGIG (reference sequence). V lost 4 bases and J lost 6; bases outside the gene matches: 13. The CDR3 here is CAWTGASGRRGDTQYF. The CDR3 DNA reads TGTGCCTGGACGGGGGCTAGCGGGAGAAGGGGGGATACGCAGTATTTT.

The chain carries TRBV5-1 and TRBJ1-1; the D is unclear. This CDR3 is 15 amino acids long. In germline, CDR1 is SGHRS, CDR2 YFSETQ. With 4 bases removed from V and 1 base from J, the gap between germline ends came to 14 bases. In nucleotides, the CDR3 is TGCGCCAGCAGCCCCCTCGGCACTAGGAACACTGAAGCTTTCTTT. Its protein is CASSPLGTRNTEAFF.

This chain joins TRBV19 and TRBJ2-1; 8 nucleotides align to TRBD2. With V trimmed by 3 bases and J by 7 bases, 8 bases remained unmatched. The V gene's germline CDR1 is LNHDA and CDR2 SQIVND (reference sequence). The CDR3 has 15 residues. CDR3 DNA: TGTGCCAGTAGTATGGGGGCGGGAGGCCAAAATGAGCAGTTCTTC. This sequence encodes CASSMGAGGQNEQFF.

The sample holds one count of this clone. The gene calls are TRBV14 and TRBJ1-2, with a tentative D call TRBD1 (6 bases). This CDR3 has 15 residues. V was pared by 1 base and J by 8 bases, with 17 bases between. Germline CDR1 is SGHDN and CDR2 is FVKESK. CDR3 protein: CASSQGLQGIWGYTF. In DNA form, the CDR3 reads TGTGCCAGCAGCCAAGGTCTACAGGGAATTTGGGGCTACACCTTC.

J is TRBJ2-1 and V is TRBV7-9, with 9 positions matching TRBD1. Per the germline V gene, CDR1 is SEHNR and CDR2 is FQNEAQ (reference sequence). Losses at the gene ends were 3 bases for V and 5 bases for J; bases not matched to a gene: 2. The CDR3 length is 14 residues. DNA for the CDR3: TGTGCCAGCAGCTTCAGGGACAGGGACAATGAGCAGTTCTTC. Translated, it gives CASSFRDRDNEQFF. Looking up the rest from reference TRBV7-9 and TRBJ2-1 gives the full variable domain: DTGVSQNPRHKITKRGQNVTFRCDPISEHNRLYWYRQTLGQGPEFLTYFQNEAQLEKSRLLSDRFSAERPKGSFSTLEIQRTEQGDSAMYLCASSFRDRDNEQFFGPGTRLTVL.